The sequence of this TCR beta chain was determined in a study of T cell responses to AZD1222 COVID-19 vaccine. The repertoire was sequenced with immunoSEQ multiplex PCR; TCRdb's copy has only in-frame clones and lacks some. The sample carries 190,000 or so clones, approximately 95% recorded once. The CDR3 consists of 11 residues. Germline-derived CDR1 and CDR2 are LGHNA and YSLEER. The V end was cut by 5 bases, the J end by 6 bases, with 4 bases between. J is TRBJ2-2 and V is TRBV4-3; no reliable D call. Sequencing was performed on peripheral blood, taken 28 days after the second AZD1222 dose. The source is an adult who received the AZD1222 COVID-19 vaccine. The CDR3, as DNA: TGCGCCAGCAGCGAGGCCGGGGAGCTGTTTTTT. This encodes CASSEAGELFF.